This entry describes one T cell receptor beta chain. Its antigen is still unknown. The germline V and J ends were trimmed by 4 bases and 2 bases, with 14 bases remaining between them. Germline values: CDR1 SEHNR, CDR2 FQNEAQ (reference sequence). The CDR3 has 16 residues. This record comes from a study of PD-1 blockade in classical Hodgkin lymphoma. Findings of the study overall: With CD4+ cells, TCR diversity rose significantly by C4D1, but not with CD8+ cells. Before treatment, TCR diversity in newly diagnosed patients was reportedly lower than in healthy donors.

Each of the patients experienced relapse following autologous stem cell transplantation, and their brentuximab vedotin exposure differed. TCRdb's table, derived via immunoSEQ multiplex PCR, lists solely in-frame clones and lacks some. This table has some 96,000 clones, approximately 88% appearing once. Sequenced here: peripheral blood mononuclear cells (PBMCs), sampled at baseline. This sequence joins TRBV7-9 and TRBJ2-2; D is possibly TRBD1 or TRBD2 (5 bases each). This sequence originates from a human donor with classical Hodgkin lymphoma. CDR3 nucleotide sequence: TGTGCCAGCAGCTCCGGGACCACCCTTAACACCGGGGAGCTGTTTTTT. This codes for CASSSGTTLNTGELFF.